Presented here are 7 T cell receptor beta chains from one specimen sequenced in a study of T-cell reconstitution after alpha-beta-depleted transplantation in children (dated by TCRdb to 2016 to 2017). The treatment or condition label corresponds to: allogeneic hematopoietic cell transplantation with graft depleted of TCRalphabeta T cells and CD19 B cells. The library was obtained by PCR. Sequenced using an Illumina HiSeq 2500. TCR library preparation used molecular barcoding, with unique molecular identifiers applied to normalize quantification of the TCRbeta repertoire. TCRdb ran its own pipeline on the public reads, namely fastp trimming at Q25 and MiXCR clone calling, and kept in-frame beta chains. Every distinct CDR3 protein forms one entry, paired with its most common genes and DNA. Present in this sample are around 440,000 distinct CDR3 sequences, over 9.5% of which were seen just once. The ten biggest clones cover approximately 2% of the sample.

The specimen was PBMCs, collected before TCRalphabeta/CD19-depleted stem cell transplant. Every receptor here comes from a child aged 2 to 10 with inherited bone marrow failure, due to receive a stem cell transplant.

This clonotype was found many times. The rearrangement joins TRBV5-1 to TRBJ2-2; D is undetermined. Trimming cost V 0 bases and J 5 bases, with 8 bases left between them. In germline, CDR1 is SGHRS, CDR2 YFSETQ. The CDR3 length is 14 residues. CDR3 sequence (DNA): TGCGCCAGCAGCTTGGAACCCAGGACCGGGGAGCTGTTTTTT. It yields the protein CASSLEPRTGELFF.

As to this clonotype: This may come from a read error, since a much larger clone is one base off. The chain couples TRBV29-1 to TRBJ1-2; D unclear. CDR1 SQVTM and CDR2 ANQGSEA come from the germline V gene. This CDR3 spans 11 amino acids. The ends were cut back, 8 bases at V and 8 bases at J, with 15 bases in the middle. This CDR3 is CSRRSPEGYTF. In nucleotides, the CDR3 is TGCAGCCGACGAAGCCCGGAAGGCTACACCTTC.

This chain joins TRBV4-3 and TRBJ2-7, with no clear D. Trimming cost V 3 bases and J 0 bases, with 21 bases left between them. Germline V gene sequence: CDR1 LGHNA, CDR2 YSLEER. This CDR3 is built from 18 residues. The DNA for the CDR3 is TGCGCCAGCAGCCAGTTCCCCTCCTCCCGCTCCAGCTCCTACGAGCAGTACTTC. It translates to CASSQFPSSRSSSYEQYF.

Notes on this clonotype: This may arise from a read error, as a much more abundant clone is one base away. The chain recombines TRBV29-1 with TRBJ2-5, with 7 bases matching TRBD2. This CDR3 region has 11 residues. The V gene end was trimmed by 7 bases and the J gene end by 5 bases; junction bases not matched to a gene: 4. Germline lookup yields CDR1 SQVTM and CDR2 ANQGSEA. The CDR3 sequence: CSAGGWETQYF. CDR3 in DNA: TGCAGCGCCGGGGGGTGGGAGACCCAGTACTTC.

This clonotype was seen ten or more times. The V and J genes are TRBV28 and TRBJ2-1, with TRBD1 matching over 8 bases. Unmatched junction bases numbered 8, after V lost 6 bases and J lost 7 bases. Germline lookup yields CDR1 MDHEN and CDR2 SYDVKM. The CDR3 is made up of 14 amino acids. The chain's CDR3 is CASSPGGNWNEQFF. CDR3 nucleotide sequence: TGTGCCAGCAGCCCAGGGGGCAATTGGAATGAGCAGTTCTTC.

There are many counts of this clonotype. The genes are TRBV18 and TRBJ2-5; D is perhaps TRBD2 (5 bases). The CDR3 length is 13 residues. Per germline, CDR1 KGHSH and CDR2 LQKENI. The germline V and J ends were trimmed by 0 bases and 6 bases, with 8 bases remaining between them. In DNA, the CDR3 is TGTGCCAGCTCACCACCTAGCGCTAAGACCCAGTACTTC. It is translated as CASSPPSAKTQYF.

This clonotype was seen many times. This sequence joins TRBV20-1 and TRBJ2-7, with 8 bases fitting TRBD1. The CDR3 extends over 15 amino acids. Trimming took 0 bases from V and 3 from J; bases not matched to a gene: 7. Germline lookup yields CDR1 DFQATT and CDR2 SNEGSKA (reference sequence). CDR3 in DNA: TGCAGTGCTAGAGATTTTGACAGGGGCAACTACGAGCAGTACTTC. Translating gives CSARDFDRGNYEQYF.